A single sample gave rise to the 4 T cell receptor beta chains below, sequenced in a study of control samples from healthy donors and cancer patients. The repertoire was sequenced with immunoSEQ multiplex PCR; TCRdb's copy has only in-frame clones and lacks some. Among around 170,000 clones listed, 92% were seen once. The sample consisted of blood. These receptors were obtained from a woman aged 25 to 39 in good health.

V is TRBV7-2 and J is TRBJ2-1; the match to TRBD1 covers 9 bases. Germline CDR1 reads SGHTA; CDR2 reads FQGNSA. The CDR3 totals 14 residues. J gave up 7 bases and V 5 bases, and 6 bases lay outside the gene matches. CDR3 sequence (DNA): TGTGCCAGCAGCCGGGACAGGGATAGGAATGAGCAGTTCTTC. The encoded protein is CASSRDRDRNEQFF.

V usage is TRBV24-1 and J usage is TRBJ2-1; 14 nucleotides agree with TRBD2. Trimming at V came to 3 bases and at J to 8 bases, leaving 5 bases not matched to a gene. CDR3 size: 16 residues. CDR1 is KGHDR, CDR2 SFDVKD, per germline. The CDR3 loop reads CATSDPGTSGSHEQFF. CDR3 coding DNA: TGTGCCACCAGTGATCCCGGGACTAGCGGGAGTCATGAGCAGTTCTTC.

This chain uses TRBV28 with TRBJ2-2, with TRBD2 matching 12 bases. Losses at the gene ends were 6 bases for V and 0 bases for J; bases not matched to a gene: 5. CDR3 size: 17 residues. Germline V gene data show CDR1 as MDHEN and CDR2 as SYDVKM. The DNA for the CDR3 is TGTGCCAGCAGGACTAGCGGGAGCCAAACGAACACCGGGGAGCTGTTTTTT. Amino acid sequence: CASRTSGSQTNTGELFF.

J is TRBJ1-1 and V is TRBV10-3; 10 bases map to TRBD1. The germline V gene encodes CDR1 ENHRY and CDR2 SYGVKD. V gave up 2 bases and J gave up 8 bases; unmatched junction bases: 8. This CDR3 contains 15 residues. The CDR3 DNA follows: TGTGCCATCAGTGAGGCTGGGACAGGGGCCTTAGAAGCTTTCTTT. Residues: CAISEAGTGALEAFF.